The TCR beta chain described here comes from a study of cytotoxic CD8 clonotypes in ibrutinib-treated CLL. Whole-study findings and limits: Clonality increased with ibrutinib response but returned toward baseline at progression.

V was pared by 1 base and J by 2 bases, with 12 bases between. Germline values: CDR1 LNHNV, CDR2 YYDKDF (reference sequence). The CDR3 is made up of 15 amino acids. Produced via immunoSEQ multiplex PCR; TCRdb's table is partial and in-frame only. The data show about 180,000 clones, with 70% to 85% seen just once and 3.5% to 5.5% held by the top ten. This clone was counted a single time. The antigen remains unidentified. The sequences come from PBMCs, collected after 24 months of ibrutinib treatment. The TCR comes from a human donor with chronic lymphocytic leukemia. The chain links TRBV15 to TRBJ2-7; possible D gene TRBD1, 5 bases. As DNA, the CDR3 is TGTGCCACCAGCAGAGCATTAACAGGACCCTACGAGCAGTACTTC. Its protein product is CATSRALTGPYEQYF. The full variable domain, in which reference TRBV15 and TRBJ2-7 provide the parts outside the CDR3, is DAMVIQNPRYQVTQFGKPVTLSCSQTLNHNVMYWYQQKSSQAPKLLFHYYDKDFNNEADTPDNFQSRRPNTSFCFLDIRSPGLGDTAMYLCATSRALTGPYEQYFGPGTRLTVT.